This entry describes one TCR beta chain. This sample is part of a study of CD8 T cells in Susac syndrome. The CDR3 spans 13 residues. V lost 6 bases to trimming and J lost 8 bases; unmatched junction nucleotides: 11. Per germline, CDR1 DFQATT and CDR2 SNEGSKA (reference sequence). Reverse transcription of roughly 0.45 to 1 ug RNA was performed with random hexamers. TCRdb independently ran MiXCR on the immunoSEQ multiplex PCR reads; one entry per CDR3 protein. Counted here are some 130,000 distinct CDR3 sequences, about 95% occurring once; the ten biggest clones make up approximately 0.18%. This sequence was found in a human donor with Susac syndrome. The sequenced sample was CD8+ T cells from PBMCs. The rearrangement links TRBV20-1 to TRBJ1-2; TRBD1 aligns across 8 bases. The CDR3 loop reads CSAPGQEARGYTF. The CDR3 coding sequence is TGCAGTGCCCCGGGACAGGAGGCAAGGGGCTACACCTTC.